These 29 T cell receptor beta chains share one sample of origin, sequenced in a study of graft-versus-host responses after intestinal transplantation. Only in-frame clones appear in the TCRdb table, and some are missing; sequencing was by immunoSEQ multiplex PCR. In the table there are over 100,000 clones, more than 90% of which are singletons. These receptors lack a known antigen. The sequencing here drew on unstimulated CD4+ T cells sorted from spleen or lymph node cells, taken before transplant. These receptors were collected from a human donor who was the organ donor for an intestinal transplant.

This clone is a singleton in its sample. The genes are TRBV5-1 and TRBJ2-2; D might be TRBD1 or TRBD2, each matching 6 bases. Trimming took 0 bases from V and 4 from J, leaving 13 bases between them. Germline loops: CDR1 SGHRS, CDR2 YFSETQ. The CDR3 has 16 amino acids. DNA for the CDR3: TGCGCCAGCAGCTTGGCCCCGGGGGCGAGCACCGGGGAGCTGTTTTTT. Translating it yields CASSLAPGASTGELFF.

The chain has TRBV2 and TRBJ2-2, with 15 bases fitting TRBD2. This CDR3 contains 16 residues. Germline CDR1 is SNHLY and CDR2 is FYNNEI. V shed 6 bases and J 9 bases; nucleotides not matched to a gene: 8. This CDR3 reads CASRGLAGGLTRELFF. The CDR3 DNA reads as TGTGCCAGCAGGGGACTAGCGGGAGGTCTGACCAGGGAGCTGTTTTTT.

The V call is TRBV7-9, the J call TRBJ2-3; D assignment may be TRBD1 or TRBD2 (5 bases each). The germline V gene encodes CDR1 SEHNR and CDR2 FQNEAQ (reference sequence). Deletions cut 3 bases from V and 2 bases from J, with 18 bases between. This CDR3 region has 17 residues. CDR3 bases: TGTGCCAGCAGCTTCCCCGGACCCTGGGACGACACAGATACGCAGTATTTT. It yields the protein CASSFPGPWDDTDTQYF.

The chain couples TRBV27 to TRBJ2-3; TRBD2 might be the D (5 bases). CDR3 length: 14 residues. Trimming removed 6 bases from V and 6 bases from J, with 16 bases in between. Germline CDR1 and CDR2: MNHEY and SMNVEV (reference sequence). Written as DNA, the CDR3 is TGTGCCAGCAGCCGGGATACGCCCCTGGATACGCAGTATTTT. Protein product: CASSRDTPLDTQYF.

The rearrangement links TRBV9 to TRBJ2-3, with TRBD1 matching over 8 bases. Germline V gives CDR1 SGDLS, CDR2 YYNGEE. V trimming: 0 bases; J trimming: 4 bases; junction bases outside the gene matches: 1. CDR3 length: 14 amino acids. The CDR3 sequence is CASSVEQGADTQYF. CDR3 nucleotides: TGTGCCAGCAGCGTAGAACAGGGGGCAGATACGCAGTATTTT.

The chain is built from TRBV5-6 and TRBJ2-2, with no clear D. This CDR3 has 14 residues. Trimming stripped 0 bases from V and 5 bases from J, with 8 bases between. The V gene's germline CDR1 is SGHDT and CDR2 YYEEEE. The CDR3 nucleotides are TGTGCCAGCAGCTTGGTACACCTTACCGGGGAGCTGTTTTTT. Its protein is CASSLVHLTGELFF. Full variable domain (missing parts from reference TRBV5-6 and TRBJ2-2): DAGVTQSPTHLIKTRGQQVTLRCSPKSGHDTVSWYQQALGQGPQFIFQYYEEEERQRGNFPDRFSGHQFPNYSSELNVNALLLGDSALYLCASSLVHLTGELFFGEGSRLTVL.

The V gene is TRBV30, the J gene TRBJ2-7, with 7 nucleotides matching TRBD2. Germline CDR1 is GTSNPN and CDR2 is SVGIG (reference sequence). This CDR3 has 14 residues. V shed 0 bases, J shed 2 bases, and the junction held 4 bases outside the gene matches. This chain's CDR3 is CAWSVGSGTYEQYF. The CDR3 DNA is TGTGCCTGGAGTGTCGGCAGCGGGACCTACGAGCAGTACTTC.

CDR3 amino acids: CASSPLAGVRETQYF. CDR3 coding DNA: TGTGCCAGCAGTCCCTTAGCGGGAGTGAGAGAGACCCAGTACTTC. This chain uses TRBV28 with TRBJ2-5; TRBD2 matches 9 bases. J lost 4 bases, V lost 5 bases, and 8 bases had no gene match. Germline V gene data show CDR1 as MDHEN and CDR2 as SYDVKM. The CDR3 contains 15 residues. The complete variable domain, with remaining parts taken from reference TRBV28 and TRBJ2-5, reads DVKVTQSSRYLVKRTGEKVFLECVQDMDHENMFWYRQDPGLGLRLIYFSYDVKMKEKGDIPEGYSVSREKKERFSLILESASTNQTSMYLCASSPLAGVRETQYFGPGTRLLVL.

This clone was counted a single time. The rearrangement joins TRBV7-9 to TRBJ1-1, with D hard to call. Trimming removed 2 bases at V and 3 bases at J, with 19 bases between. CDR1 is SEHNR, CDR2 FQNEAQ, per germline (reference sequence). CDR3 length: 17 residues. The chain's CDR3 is CASSLTQAGILDTEAFF. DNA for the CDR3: TGTGCCAGCAGCTTAACTCAGGCGGGAATTCTGGACACTGAAGCTTTCTTT.

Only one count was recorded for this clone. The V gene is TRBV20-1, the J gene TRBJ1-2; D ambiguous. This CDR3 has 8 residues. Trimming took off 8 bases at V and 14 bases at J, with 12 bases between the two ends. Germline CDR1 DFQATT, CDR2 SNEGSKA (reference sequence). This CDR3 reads CSTSYSTF. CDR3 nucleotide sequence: TGCAGTACTTCTTACAGTACCTTC.

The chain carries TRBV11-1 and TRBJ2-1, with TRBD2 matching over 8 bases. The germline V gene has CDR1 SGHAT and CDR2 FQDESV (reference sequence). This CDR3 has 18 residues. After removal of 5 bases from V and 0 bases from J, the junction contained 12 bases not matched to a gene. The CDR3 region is CASSKSLGLGSSYNEQFF. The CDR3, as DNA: TGTGCCAGCAGCAAGTCTTTGGGACTAGGAAGCTCCTACAATGAGCAGTTCTTC.

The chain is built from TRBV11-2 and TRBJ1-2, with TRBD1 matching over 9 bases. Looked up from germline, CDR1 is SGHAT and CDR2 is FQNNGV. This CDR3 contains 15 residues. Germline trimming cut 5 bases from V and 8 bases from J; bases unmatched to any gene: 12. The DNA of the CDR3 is TGTGCCAGCAGCGTGGACCGGGACAGGGTGAAGGGCTACACCTTC. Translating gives CASSVDRDRVKGYTF.

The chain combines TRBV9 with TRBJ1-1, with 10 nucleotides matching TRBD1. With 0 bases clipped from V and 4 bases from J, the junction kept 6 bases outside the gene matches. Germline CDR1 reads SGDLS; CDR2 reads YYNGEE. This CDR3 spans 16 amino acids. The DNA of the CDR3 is TGTGCCAGCAGCGTAGGACAGGGGGCACTGGGCACTGAAGCTTTCTTT. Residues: CASSVGQGALGTEAFF.

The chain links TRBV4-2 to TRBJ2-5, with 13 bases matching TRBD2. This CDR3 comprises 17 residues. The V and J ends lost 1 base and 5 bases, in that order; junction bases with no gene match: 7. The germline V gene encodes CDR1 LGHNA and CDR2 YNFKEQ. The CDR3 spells CASSQVRTSGSLETQYF. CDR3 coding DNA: TGTGCCAGCAGCCAAGTAAGGACTAGCGGGAGTTTGGAGACCCAGTACTTC.

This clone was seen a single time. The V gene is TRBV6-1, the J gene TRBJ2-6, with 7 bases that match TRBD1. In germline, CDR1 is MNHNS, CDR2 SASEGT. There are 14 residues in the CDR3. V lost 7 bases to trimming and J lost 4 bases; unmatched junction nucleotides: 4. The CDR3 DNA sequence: TGTGCCAGCAAAACAGGGGCCGGGGCCAACGTCCTGACTTTC. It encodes CASKTGAGANVLTF.

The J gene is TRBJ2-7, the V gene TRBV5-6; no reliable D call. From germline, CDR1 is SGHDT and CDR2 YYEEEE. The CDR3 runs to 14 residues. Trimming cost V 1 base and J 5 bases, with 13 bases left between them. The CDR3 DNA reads TGTGCCAGCAGCTTGACGGCCGTAGGCCACGAGCAGTACTTC. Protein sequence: CASSLTAVGHEQYF. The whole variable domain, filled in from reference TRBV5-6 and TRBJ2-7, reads DAGVTQSPTHLIKTRGQQVTLRCSPKSGHDTVSWYQQALGQGPQFIFQYYEEEERQRGNFPDRFSGHQFPNYSSELNVNALLLGDSALYLCASSLTAVGHEQYFGPGTRLTVT.

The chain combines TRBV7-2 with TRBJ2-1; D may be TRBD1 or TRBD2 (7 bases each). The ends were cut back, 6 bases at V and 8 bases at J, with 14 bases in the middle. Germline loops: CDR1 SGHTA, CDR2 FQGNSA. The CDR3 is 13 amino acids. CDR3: CASSSRGGDEQFF. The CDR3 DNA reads TGTGCCAGCAGTTCCAGGGGGGGCGATGAGCAGTTCTTC.

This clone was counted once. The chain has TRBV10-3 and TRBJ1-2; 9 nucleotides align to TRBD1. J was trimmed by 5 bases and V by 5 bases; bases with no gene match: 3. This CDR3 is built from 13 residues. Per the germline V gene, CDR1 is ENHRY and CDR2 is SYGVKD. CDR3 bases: TGTGCCATCAGTACCGGGACAGGGTATGGCTACACCTTC. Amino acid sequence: CAISTGTGYGYTF.

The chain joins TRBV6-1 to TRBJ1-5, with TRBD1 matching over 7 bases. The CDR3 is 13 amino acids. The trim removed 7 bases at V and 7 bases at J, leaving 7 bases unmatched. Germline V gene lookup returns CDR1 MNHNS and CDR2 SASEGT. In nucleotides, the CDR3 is TGTGCCAGCATTGAGACAGGGAAACAGCCCCAGCATTTT. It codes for CASIETGKQPQHF.

The CDR3 reads CASSLPGLAKNIQYF. In DNA, the CDR3 is TGTGCCAGTAGCCTCCCGGGACTAGCGAAAAACATTCAGTACTTC. The V call is TRBV19, the J call TRBJ2-4; 10 positions agree with TRBD2. With V trimmed by 6 bases and J by 4 bases, 6 bases remained unmatched. This CDR3 is 15 amino acids long. Germline CDR1 and CDR2: LNHDA and SQIVND (reference sequence).

The CDR3: CASSDGRDTDTQYF. The CDR3 nucleotides are TGTGCCAGCAGCGACGGCAGGGACACAGATACGCAGTATTTT. The chain joins TRBV5-4 to TRBJ2-3; D possibly corresponds to TRBD1 (5 bases). Per germline, CDR1 SGHNT and CDR2 YYREEE (reference sequence). The length of the CDR3 is 14 residues. V shed 4 bases and J shed 2 bases, with 11 bases lying between them.

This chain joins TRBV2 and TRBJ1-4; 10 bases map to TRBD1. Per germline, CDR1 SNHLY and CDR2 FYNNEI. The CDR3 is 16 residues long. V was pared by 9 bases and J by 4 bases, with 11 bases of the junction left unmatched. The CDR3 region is CASTSGTGVFNEKLFF. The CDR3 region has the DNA TGTGCCAGTACAAGCGGGACAGGGGTCTTTAATGAAAAACTGTTTTTT.

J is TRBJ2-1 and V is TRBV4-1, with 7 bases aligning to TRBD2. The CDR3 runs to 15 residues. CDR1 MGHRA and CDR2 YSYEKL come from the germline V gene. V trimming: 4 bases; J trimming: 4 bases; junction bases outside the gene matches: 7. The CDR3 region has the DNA TGCGCCAGCAGCCGTATCCCTAGCGGTTACAATGAGCAGTTCTTC. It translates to CASSRIPSGYNEQFF.

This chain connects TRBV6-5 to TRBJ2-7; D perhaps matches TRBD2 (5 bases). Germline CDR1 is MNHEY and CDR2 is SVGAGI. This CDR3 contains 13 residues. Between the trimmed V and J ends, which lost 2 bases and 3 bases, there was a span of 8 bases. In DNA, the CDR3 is TGTGCCAGCAGTTACCGGGATGGCTACGAGCAGTACTTC. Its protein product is CASSYRDGYEQYF.

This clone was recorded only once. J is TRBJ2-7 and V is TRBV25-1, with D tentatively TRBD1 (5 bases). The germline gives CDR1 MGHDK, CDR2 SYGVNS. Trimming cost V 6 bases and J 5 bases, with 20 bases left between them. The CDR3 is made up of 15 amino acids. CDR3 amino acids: CASSVNDRAGNEQYF. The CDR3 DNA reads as TGTGCCAGCAGCGTGAATGATCGGGCAGGGAACGAGCAGTACTTC.

The CDR3 sequence: CSVGGTGENTGELFF. The CDR3 region has the DNA TGCAGCGTTGGAGGGACAGGGGAGAACACCGGGGAGCTGTTTTTT. V is TRBV29-1 and J is TRBJ2-2; 10 bases are shared with TRBD1. With 4 bases clipped from V and 1 base from J, the junction kept 3 bases outside the gene matches. CDR1 and CDR2 (germline): SQVTM, ANQGSEA. The CDR3 spans 15 residues.

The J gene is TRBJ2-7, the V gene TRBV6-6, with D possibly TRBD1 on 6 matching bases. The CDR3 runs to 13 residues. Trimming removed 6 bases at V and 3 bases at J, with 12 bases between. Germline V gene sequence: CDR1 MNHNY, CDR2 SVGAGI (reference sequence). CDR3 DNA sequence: TGTGCCAGCAGAAACAGGGAGTTCTACGAGCAGTACTTC. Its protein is CASRNREFYEQYF.

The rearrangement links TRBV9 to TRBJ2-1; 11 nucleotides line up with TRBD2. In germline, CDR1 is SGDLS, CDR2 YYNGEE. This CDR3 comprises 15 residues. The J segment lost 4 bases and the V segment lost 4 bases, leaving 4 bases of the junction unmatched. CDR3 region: CASSPASGRYNEQFF. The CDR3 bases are TGTGCCAGCAGCCCAGCTAGCGGGAGGTACAATGAGCAGTTCTTC.

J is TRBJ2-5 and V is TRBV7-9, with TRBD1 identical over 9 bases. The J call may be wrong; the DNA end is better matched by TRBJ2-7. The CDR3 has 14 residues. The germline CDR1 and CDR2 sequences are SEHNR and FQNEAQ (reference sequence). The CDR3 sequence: CASSPRRTGDEQYF. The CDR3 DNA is TGTGCCAGCAGCCCAAGGAGGACAGGGGACGAGCAGTACTTC.